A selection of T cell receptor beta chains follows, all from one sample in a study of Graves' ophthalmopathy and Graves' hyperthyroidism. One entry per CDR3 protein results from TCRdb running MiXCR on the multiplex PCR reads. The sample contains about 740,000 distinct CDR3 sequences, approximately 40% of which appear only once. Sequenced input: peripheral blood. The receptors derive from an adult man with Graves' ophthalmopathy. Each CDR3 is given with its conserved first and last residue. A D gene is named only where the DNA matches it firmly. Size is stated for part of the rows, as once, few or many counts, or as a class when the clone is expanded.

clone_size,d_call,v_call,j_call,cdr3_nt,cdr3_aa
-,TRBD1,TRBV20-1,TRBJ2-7,TGCAGTGCCCCGGGGACAGGGGGCAACGAGCAGTACTTC,CSAPGTGGNEQYF
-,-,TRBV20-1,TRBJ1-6,TGCAGTGCTAGGGCATTGGGGGTCGGGAATTCACCCCTCCACTTT,CSARALGVGNSPLHF
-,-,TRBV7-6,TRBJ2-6,TGTGCCAGCAGCTCGCGGGACGGGTCCTACGTCCTGACTTTC,CASSSRDGSYVLTF
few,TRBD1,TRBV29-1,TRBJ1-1,TGCAGCGCATCCGGGACAGGGGACACTGAAGCTTTCTTT,CSASGTGDTEAFF
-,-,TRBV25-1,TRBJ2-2,TGTGCCAGCGCTCGAGGCACCGGGGAGCTGTTTTTT,CASARGTGELFF
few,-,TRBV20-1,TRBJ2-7,TGCAGTGCTAGGTCACAGTCAGCCTACGAGCAGTACTTC,CSARSQSAYEQYF
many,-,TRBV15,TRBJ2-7,TGTGCCACCAGCAGAGATAGGGCAGGGGTCGACGAGCAGTACTTC,CATSRDRAGVDEQYF
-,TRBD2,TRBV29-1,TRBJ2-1,TGCAGCGTTGAAAGGGCTAGCGGGAGGTACAATGAGCAGTTCTTC,CSVERASGRYNEQFF
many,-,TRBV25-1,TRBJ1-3,TGTGCCAGCCGCGACATCACCTCTGGAAACACCATATATTTT,CASRDITSGNTIYF
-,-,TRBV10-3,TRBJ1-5,TGTGCCAGCAGAGAACGAGGTAATAGCAATCAGCCCCAGCATTTT,CASRERGNSNQPQHF
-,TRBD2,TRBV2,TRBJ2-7,TGTGCCAGCAGTGAAACTAGCGGGCGAGGCGAGCAGTACTTC,CASSETSGRGEQYF
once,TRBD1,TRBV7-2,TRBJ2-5,TGTGCCAGCAGTTTCCAAGACAGGGGCGGAGAGACCCAGTACTTC,CASSFQDRGGETQYF
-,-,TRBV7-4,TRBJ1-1,TGTGCCAGCAGCTTATGGCAGGACTCCTCGACCACTGAAGCTTTCTTT,CASSLWQDSSTTEAFF
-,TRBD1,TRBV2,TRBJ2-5,TGTGCCAGCAGTTACCTGGACAGGAGAGAAGAGACCCAGTACTTC,CASSYLDRREETQYF
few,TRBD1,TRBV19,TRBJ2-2,TGTGCCAGTACCCGCAACAGGGGTGCCACCGGGGAGCTGTTTTTT,CASTRNRGATGELFF
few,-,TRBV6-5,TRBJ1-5,TGTGCCAGCAGTCGCGCTGGGTGGGACAATTCTCAGCCCCAGCATTTT,CASSRAGWDNSQPQHF
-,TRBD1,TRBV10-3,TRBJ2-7,TGTGCCAGCAGTTATTCCGGGACAGGGGGCAACGAGCAGTACTTC,CASSYSGTGGNEQYF
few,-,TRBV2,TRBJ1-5,TGTGCCAGCGGGGGTGGGGCAGGGGTCCCCAATCAGCCCCAGCATTTT,CASGGGAGVPNQPQHF
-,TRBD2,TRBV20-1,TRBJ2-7,TGCAGTGCACTAGCGGGAGAACTACCCTACGAGCAGTACTTC,CSALAGELPYEQYF
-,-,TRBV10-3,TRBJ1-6,TGTGCCAGCAGTTACTCGGGGAGGGGGGACGGCGTTTCACCCCTCCACTTT,CASSYSGRGDGVSPLHF
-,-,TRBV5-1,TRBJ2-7,TGCGCCAGCAGCCCCGGGACTCGCTACGAGCAGTACTTC,CASSPGTRYEQYF
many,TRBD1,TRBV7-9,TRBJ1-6,TGTGCCAGCAGCGAGGGGGCCTTACCCCTCCACTTT,CASSEGALPLHF
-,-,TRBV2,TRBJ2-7,TGTGCCAGCAGCACCCCGGCCGGGTTTGGGTCCTACGAGCAGTACTTC,CASSTPAGFGSYEQYF
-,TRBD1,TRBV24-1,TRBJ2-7,TGTGCCACCAGTGATCCTACAGGGGGCAACGCGTACAATGAGCAGTACTTC,CATSDPTGGNAYNEQYF
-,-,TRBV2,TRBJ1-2,TGTGCCAGCAGCGATGGTGGGGTACGTACCCCCTATGGCTACACCTTC,CASSDGGVRTPYGYTF
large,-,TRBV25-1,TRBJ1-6,TGTGCCAGCAGTGGTGCCCGCGGGAATTCACCCCTCCACTTT,CASSGARGNSPLHF
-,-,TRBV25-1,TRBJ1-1,TGTGCTAGAGGGACACCCCCAACTGAAGCTTTCTTT,CARGTPPTEAFF
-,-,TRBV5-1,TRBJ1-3,TGCGCCAGCAGCCCCCCTGGAGGGTCTGGAAACACCATATATTTT,CASSPPGGSGNTIYF
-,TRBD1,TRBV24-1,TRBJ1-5,TGTGCCAGCAGTATGACAGGGGATCAGCCCCAGCATTTT,CASSMTGDQPQHF
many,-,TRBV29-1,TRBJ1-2,TGCAGCGTTGGCCCGCCAGGCTACACCTTC,CSVGPPGYTF
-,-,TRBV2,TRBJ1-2,TGTGCCAGCTCACCAGTGCGATCCGCCTATGGCTACACCTTC,CASSPVRSAYGYTF
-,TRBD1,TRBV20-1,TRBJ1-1,TGCAGTGCTTCACAGGGGGCCGGGACTGAAGCTTTCTTT,CSASQGAGTEAFF